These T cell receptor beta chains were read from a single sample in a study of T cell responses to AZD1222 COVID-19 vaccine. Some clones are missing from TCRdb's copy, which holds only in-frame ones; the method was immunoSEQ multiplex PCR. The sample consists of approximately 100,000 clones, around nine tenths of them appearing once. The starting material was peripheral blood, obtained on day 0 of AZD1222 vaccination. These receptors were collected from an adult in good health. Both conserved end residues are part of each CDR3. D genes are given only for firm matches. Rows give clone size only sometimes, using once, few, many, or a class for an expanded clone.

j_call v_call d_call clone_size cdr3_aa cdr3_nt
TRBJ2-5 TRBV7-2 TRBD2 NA CASSLGTSEETQYF TGTGCCAGCAGCTTAGGGACTAGCGAAGAGACCCAGTACTTC
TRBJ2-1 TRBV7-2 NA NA CASTLLGGLIYNEQFF TGTGCCAGCACACTCCTGGGGGGTTTGATTTACAATGAGCAGTTCTTC
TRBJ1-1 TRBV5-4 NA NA CASSSVRDAASAFF TGTGCCAGCAGTTCGGTACGGGACGCGGCGTCGGCTTTCTTT
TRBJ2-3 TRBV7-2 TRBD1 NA CASSARQGATDTQYF TGTGCCAGCAGCGCCAGACAGGGGGCTACAGATACGCAGTATTTT
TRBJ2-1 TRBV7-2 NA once CASSLTPRPWDEQFF TGTGCCAGCAGCTTAACCCCCAGGCCCTGGGATGAGCAGTTCTTC
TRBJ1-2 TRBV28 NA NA CASSSGYGYTF TGTGCCAGCAGTTCAGGGTATGGCTACACCTTC
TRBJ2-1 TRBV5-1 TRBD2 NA CASEGGQREGLFRGEQFF TGCGCCAGCGAAGGAGGGCAACGGGAGGGCCTTTTTCGTGGTGAGCAGTTCTTC
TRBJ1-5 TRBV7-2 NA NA CASSPRGAGRGQPQHF TGTGCCAGCAGCCCTAGAGGGGCAGGGCGAGGTCAGCCCCAGCATTTT
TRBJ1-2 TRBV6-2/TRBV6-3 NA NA CASSYSTRNYGYTF TGTGCCAGCAGTTACTCGACCAGGAACTATGGCTACACCTTC
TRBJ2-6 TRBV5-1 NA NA CASSHLVDGPPGANVLTF TGCGCCAGCAGCCACCTGGTGGACGGGCCTCCTGGGGCCAACGTCCTGACTTTC
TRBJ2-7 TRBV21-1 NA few CASNKSIRTVYEQYF TGTGCCAGCAACAAAAGTATACGGACGGTCTACGAGCAGTACTTC